Below are 30 T cell receptor beta chains sequenced from a single sample in a study of blood T cell repertoires in COVID-19. The repertoire was sequenced with immunoSEQ multiplex PCR; TCRdb's copy has only in-frame clones and lacks some. Of a few hundred thousand clones listed, around 81% are singletons. The sample consisted of PBMCs or T cells enriched from blood (not recorded which). The source is a woman aged 40-49 years with acute COVID-19.

The CDR3 region has the DNA TGTGCCAGCAGTTACTCGATGCTGGGACATAGGGATGGCTACACCTTC. This encodes CASSYSMLGHRDGYTF. V gene TRBV6-5 combines with J gene TRBJ1-2, with TRBD1 as a possible D gene (6 bases). CDR3 size: 16 residues. The V end was cut by 0 bases, the J end by 6 bases, with 17 bases between. CDR1 is MNHEY, CDR2 SVGAGI, per germline.

To note about this clone: This may be a read error: a much more frequent sequence differs by one nucleotide. V and J are TRBV5-5 and TRBJ2-2, with D possibly being TRBD1 (5 bases). This CDR3 comprises 13 residues. CDR1 and CDR2 (germline): SGHKS, YYEKEE (reference sequence). The V end lost 2 bases, the J end lost 3 bases, and 5 bases lay between the germline ends. CDR3 bases: TGTGCCAGCAGCTTAGGGGACACCGGGGAGCTGTTTTTT. Protein product: CASSLGDTGELFF.

The J gene is TRBJ1-2, the V gene TRBV7-8; D remains unclear. The CDR3 sequence is 14 residues long. The germline V gene encodes CDR1 SGHVS and CDR2 FQNEAQ. The V gene lost 1 base and the J gene lost 1 base, with 7 bases spanning the gap. The CDR3 DNA is TGTGCCAGCAGCTTAGACAGTCTTAACTATGGCTACACCTTC. Translation gives CASSLDSLNYGYTF. The whole variable domain, remainder taken from reference TRBV7-8 and TRBJ1-2, is GAGVSQSPRYKVAKRGQDVALRCDPISGHVSLFWYQQALGQGPEFLTYFQNEAQLDKSGLPSDRFFAERPEGSVSTLKIQRTQQEDSAVYLCASSLDSLNYGYTFGSGTRLTVV.

This clone was counted between two and nine times. The gene calls are TRBV25-1 and TRBJ1-2; 12 bases line up with TRBD1. The CDR3 consists of 15 residues. V was clipped by 5 bases and J by 2 bases; unmatched bases: 3. From germline, CDR1 is MGHDK and CDR2 SYGVNS. CDR3 bases: TGTGCCAGCAGTCAGGGGACAGGGGGCAACTATGGCTACACCTTC. This codes for CASSQGTGGNYGYTF.

The gene calls are TRBV25-1 and TRBJ1-2; possibly TRBD1 for D (6 bases). The ends were cut back, 6 bases at V and 9 bases at J, with 14 bases in the middle. Germline V CDR1 and CDR2: MGHDK, SYGVNS. CDR3 length equals 12 residues. CDR3 DNA sequence: TGTGCCAGCAGGTCGGCAGGGGTTAGCTACACCTTC. Protein sequence: CASRSAGVSYTF.

The rearrangement uses TRBV18 and TRBJ2-2; D ambiguous. CDR1 is KGHSH, CDR2 LQKENI, per germline. Trimming took off 2 bases at V and 1 base at J, with 5 bases between the two ends. The CDR3 sequence is 14 residues long. CDR3 nucleotides: TGTGCCAGCTCACCAAACAGGAACACCGGGGAGCTGTTTTTT. This encodes CASSPNRNTGELFF. The full variable domain, its missing parts supplied by reference TRBV18 and TRBJ2-2, is NAGVMQNPRHLVRRRGQEARLRCSPMKGHSHVYWYRQLPEEGLKFMVYLQKENIIDESGMPKERFSAEFPKEGPSILRIQQVVRGDSAAYFCASSPNRNTGELFFGEGSRLTVL.

The chain has TRBV9 and TRBJ2-2; possibly TRBD1 for D (6 bases). There are 15 residues in the CDR3. Between the trimmed V and J ends, which lost 0 bases and 4 bases, there was a span of 10 bases. CDR1 and CDR2 from the germline V gene are SGDLS and YYNGEE. In DNA form, the CDR3 reads TGTGCCAGCAGCGTAGGGCACAGGGCCACCGGGGAGCTGTTTTTT. Its translation is CASSVGHRATGELFF.

The chain couples TRBV7-3 to TRBJ1-1; D is uncertain. CDR1 and CDR2 (germline): SGHTA, FQGTGA. The CDR3 loop spans 14 amino acids. Trimming shortened V by 5 bases and J by 0 bases, and 10 bases separated the two germline ends. CDR3 loop: CASSRDTLNTEAFF. The DNA for the CDR3 is TGTGCCAGCAGCCGAGACACCTTGAACACTGAAGCTTTCTTT.

The sample holds one count of this clone. Mismatch with germline at one junction end may stem from a read error. V usage is TRBV12-3 or TRBV12-4 and J usage is TRBJ1-6; TRBD1 is a possible D gene (5 bases). CDR3 length equals 13 residues. Here the CDR3 reads CASSLAAGLKVDF. The CDR3 bases are TGTGCCAGCAGTTTAGCCGCAGGGCTAAAGGTAGACTTT.

This clone has a handful of counts. The V and J genes are TRBV7-2 and TRBJ2-7; 7 bases agree with TRBD1. There are 14 residues in the CDR3. J lost 2 bases, V lost 5 bases, and 6 bases had no gene match. Germline V CDR1 and CDR2: SGHTA, FQGNSA. This CDR3 is CASSPRTGPYEQYF. The CDR3 DNA is TGTGCCAGCAGCCCACGGACAGGACCCTACGAGCAGTACTTC.

This rearrangement joins TRBV6-5 to TRBJ2-7; possibly TRBD2 for D (6 bases). The V gene lost 8 bases and the J gene lost 3 bases, with 11 bases spanning the gap. Germline V gene data show CDR1 as MNHEY and CDR2 as SVGAGI. The CDR3 contains 12 residues. The CDR3 nucleotides read TGTGCCAGCTCCCCGGGGGTCTACGAGCAGTACTTC. Its protein product is CASSPGVYEQYF.

This rearrangement joins TRBV7-2 to TRBJ2-5, with 8 bases lining up with TRBD1. This CDR3 is built from 15 residues. Looked up from germline, CDR1 is SGHTA and CDR2 is FQGNSA. V dropped 7 bases and J dropped 2; count of bases not matched to a gene: 9. This chain's CDR3 is CASTAGGIGQETQYF. The CDR3 DNA follows: TGTGCCAGCACTGCAGGGGGCATCGGGCAAGAGACCCAGTACTTC.

V and J are TRBV9 and TRBJ1-4; D is unresolved. Trimming pared 0 bases from V and 5 bases from J, leaving 8 bases between. Germline V gene sequence: CDR1 SGDLS, CDR2 YYNGEE. There are 14 residues in the CDR3. The CDR3 loop reads CASSVAWENEKLFF. CDR3 in DNA: TGTGCCAGCAGCGTAGCCTGGGAGAATGAAAAACTGTTTTTT.

The chain uses TRBV7-9 and TRBJ2-3; 14 nucleotides match TRBD2. The CDR3 runs to 16 residues. In germline, CDR1 is SEHNR, CDR2 FQNEAQ (reference sequence). V shed 4 bases and J 3 bases; nucleotides not matched to a gene: 3. This CDR3 reads CASSWTSGRKTDTQYF. CDR3 in DNA: TGTGCCAGCAGCTGGACTAGCGGGAGGAAGACAGATACGCAGTATTTT.

V gene TRBV15 combines with J gene TRBJ2-2; 10 positions agree with TRBD1. The germline V gene encodes CDR1 LNHNV and CDR2 YYDKDF (reference sequence). This CDR3 is 16 amino acids long. Trimming removed 2 bases from V and 2 bases from J; junction bases left unmatched: 2. DNA of the CDR3: TGTGCCACCAGCAGACGACAGGGGGCTAACACCGGGGAGCTGTTTTTT. Protein sequence: CATSRRQGANTGELFF.

V and J are TRBV5-1 and TRBJ2-7; D might be TRBD1 (6 bases). Germline assignment: CDR1 SGHRS and CDR2 YFSETQ. V was shortened by 6 bases and J by 7 bases, with 20 bases between the two germline ends. The CDR3 covers 14 residues. DNA for the CDR3: TGCGCCAGCAACCCAGGAACAGGGCTGGGGGAGCAGTACTTC. Encoded protein: CASNPGTGLGEQYF.

This chain uses TRBV10-1 with TRBJ1-1; TRBD1 might be the D (5 bases). Trimming shortened V by 7 bases and J by 0 bases, and 15 bases separated the two germline ends. CDR3 length: 15 residues. Looked up from germline, CDR1 is WNHNN and CDR2 is SYGVQD (reference sequence). The CDR3 protein is CASKRDSTLNTEAFF. The CDR3 DNA is TGCGCCAGCAAACGGGACTCTACACTGAACACTGAAGCTTTCTTT.

J is TRBJ1-6 and V is TRBV6-5; D is perhaps TRBD1 (5 bases). The CDR3 length is 15 residues. V was clipped by 2 bases and J by 9 bases, with 14 bases between them. Germline V gene lookup returns CDR1 MNHEY and CDR2 SVGAGI. CDR3 amino acids: CASSYGAGLGSPLHF. As DNA, the CDR3 is TGTGCCAGCAGTTACGGGGCGGGGCTGGGTTCACCCCTCCACTTT.

The J gene is TRBJ1-1, the V gene TRBV5-5; perhaps TRBD1 as D (5 bases). CDR1 and CDR2 from the germline V gene are SGHKS and YYEKEE (reference sequence). Between the trimmed V and J ends, which lost 1 base and 3 bases, there was a span of 16 bases. The CDR3 length is 16 residues. For the CDR3, the DNA is TGTGCCAGCAGCTTGTACAGGACCTTCGATGACACTGAAGCTTTCTTT. Amino acid sequence: CASSLYRTFDDTEAFF.

This rearrangement joins TRBV6-5 to TRBJ2-1; D unresolved. V was cut by 0 bases and J by 6 bases, with 6 bases left in between. Germline lookup yields CDR1 MNHEY and CDR2 SVGAGI. This CDR3 has 13 amino acids. The CDR3 loop is CASSYSTGNEQFF. CDR3 nucleotide sequence: TGTGCCAGCAGTTACTCGACGGGCAATGAGCAGTTCTTC.

The chain recombines TRBV2 with TRBJ1-5; D is uncertain. In germline, CDR1 is SNHLY, CDR2 FYNNEI. The CDR3 extends over 15 amino acids. Deletions cut 4 bases from V and 1 base from J, with 11 bases between. DNA of the CDR3: TGTGCCAGCAGTGCTCGTCAGGTCAGCAATCAGCCCCAGCATTTT. Amino acids: CASSARQVSNQPQHF.

The sample holds one count of this clone. V gene TRBV6-1 combines with J gene TRBJ2-7, with D unresolved. V was trimmed by 7 bases and J by 7 bases, leaving 11 bases between them. The CDR3 has 11 amino acids. Per germline, CDR1 MNHNS and CDR2 SASEGT. DNA of the CDR3: TGTGCCAGCACTCAACTACGAGAGCAGTACTTC. Residues: CASTQLREQYF.

The gene calls are TRBV7-8 and TRBJ1-1, with TRBD1 matching 7 bases. Germline CDR1 reads SGHVS; CDR2 reads FQNEAQ. The V segment lost 5 bases and the J segment 5 bases; nucleotides outside the gene matches: 14. The CDR3 sequence is 16 residues long. The CDR3 DNA is TGTGCCAGCAGCAAGACCGACAGGGCTGAAAGGACTGAAGCTTTCTTT. Amino acids: CASSKTDRAERTEAFF.

This clone was observed a few times. The gene calls are TRBV7-9 and TRBJ1-6; 9 bases map to TRBD1. Germline V lookup: CDR1 SEHNR, CDR2 FQNEAQ (reference sequence). This CDR3 is 17 amino acids long. The J segment lost 10 bases and the V segment lost 7 bases, leaving 17 bases of the junction unmatched. In nucleotides, the CDR3 is TGTGCCAGCACCACACGGGACAGGGAGGTTGGTAACTCACCCCTCCACTTT. Residues: CASTTRDREVGNSPLHF.

V is TRBV11-2 and J is TRBJ2-1, with 13 nucleotides matching TRBD2. CDR1 SGHAT and CDR2 FQNNGV come from the germline V gene. CDR3 length: 16 amino acids. V was clipped by 5 bases and J by 6 bases; unmatched bases: 7. This CDR3 is CASSIPGLAGSNEQFF. The DNA of the CDR3 is TGTGCCAGCAGCATCCCGGGACTAGCGGGGTCCAATGAGCAGTTCTTC.

The chain uses TRBV28 and TRBJ1-1; 8 positions agree with TRBD1. V shed 4 bases, J shed 1 base, and the junction held 5 bases outside the gene matches. Looked up from germline, CDR1 is MDHEN and CDR2 is SYDVKM. This CDR3 is built from 15 residues. The CDR3 DNA reads TGTGCCAGCAGTTCTCTCACAGGGGGGAACACTGAAGCTTTCTTT. Translation: CASSSLTGGNTEAFF.

V is TRBV10-3 and J is TRBJ1-2, with a tentative D call TRBD1 (6 bases). Trimming left V 0 bases short and J 3 bases short, with 14 bases between. Looked up from germline, CDR1 is ENHRY and CDR2 is SYGVKD. The CDR3 sequence is 16 residues long. The CDR3 sequence: CAISESRGNIDYGYTF. The CDR3 DNA reads as TGTGCCATCAGTGAGTCGAGGGGGAACATTGACTATGGCTACACCTTC.

The chain couples TRBV5-1 to TRBJ1-1; D is unresolved. Germline values: CDR1 SGHRS, CDR2 YFSETQ. V was clipped by 4 bases and J by 1 base, with 11 bases between them. The CDR3 totals 14 residues. Here the CDR3 DNA reads TGCGCCAGCAGCCCAGGCCCGCAGAACACTGAAGCTTTCTTT. Its translation is CASSPGPQNTEAFF.

This chain uses TRBV15 with TRBJ2-2; D gene uncertain. In germline, CDR1 is LNHNV, CDR2 YYDKDF (reference sequence). This CDR3 comprises 14 residues. Between the trimmed V and J ends, which lost 4 bases and 3 bases, there was a span of 9 bases. The CDR3 loop is CATSNAGDTGELFF. Here the CDR3 DNA reads TGTGCCACCAGCAACGCAGGCGACACCGGGGAGCTGTTTTTT. The variable domain in full, with the rest retrieved from reference TRBV15 and TRBJ2-2, is DAMVIQNPRYQVTQFGKPVTLSCSQTLNHNVMYWYQQKSSQAPKLLFHYYDKDFNNEADTPDNFQSRRPNTSFCFLDIRSPGLGDTAMYLCATSNAGDTGELFFGEGSRLTVL.

The sample holds many counts of this clone. This chain connects TRBV11-3 to TRBJ2-3; 12 nucleotides match TRBD1. The CDR3 has 17 residues. The V gene end was trimmed by 5 bases and the J gene end by 2 bases; junction bases not matched to a gene: 8. The V gene's germline CDR1 is SGHNT and CDR2 YENEEA. The CDR3 DNA sequence: TGTGCCAGCAGCCATGGGGGACAGGGGGCGTTCACAGATACGCAGTATTTT. Translating it yields CASSHGGQGAFTDTQYF.